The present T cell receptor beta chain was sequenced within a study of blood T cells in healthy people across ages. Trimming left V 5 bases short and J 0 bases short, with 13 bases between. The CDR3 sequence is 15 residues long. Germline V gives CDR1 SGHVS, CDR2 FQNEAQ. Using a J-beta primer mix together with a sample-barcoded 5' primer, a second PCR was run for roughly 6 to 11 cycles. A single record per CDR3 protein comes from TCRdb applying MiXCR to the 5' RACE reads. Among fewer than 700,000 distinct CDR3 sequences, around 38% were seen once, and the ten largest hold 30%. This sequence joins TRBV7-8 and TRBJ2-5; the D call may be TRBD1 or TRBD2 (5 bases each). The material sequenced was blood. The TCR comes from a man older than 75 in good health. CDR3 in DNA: TGTGCCAGCAGCCCCAGGGAGTACGACCAAGAGACCCAGTACTTC. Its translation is CASSPREYDQETQYF.